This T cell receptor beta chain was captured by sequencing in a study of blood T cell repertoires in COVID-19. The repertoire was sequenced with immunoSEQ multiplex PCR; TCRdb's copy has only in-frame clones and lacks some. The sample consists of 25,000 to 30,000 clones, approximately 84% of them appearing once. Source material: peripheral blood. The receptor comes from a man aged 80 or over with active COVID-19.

The CDR3 region is CASGTGPNTEAFF. The CDR3 nucleotides are TGTGCCAGCGGGACAGGGCCAAACACTGAAGCTTTCTTT. The chain couples TRBV6-5 to TRBJ1-1, with 9 positions matching TRBD1. CDR3 length: 13 amino acids. The J segment lost 2 bases and the V segment lost 8 bases, leaving 3 bases of the junction unmatched. CDR1 is MNHEY, CDR2 SVGAGI, per germline.